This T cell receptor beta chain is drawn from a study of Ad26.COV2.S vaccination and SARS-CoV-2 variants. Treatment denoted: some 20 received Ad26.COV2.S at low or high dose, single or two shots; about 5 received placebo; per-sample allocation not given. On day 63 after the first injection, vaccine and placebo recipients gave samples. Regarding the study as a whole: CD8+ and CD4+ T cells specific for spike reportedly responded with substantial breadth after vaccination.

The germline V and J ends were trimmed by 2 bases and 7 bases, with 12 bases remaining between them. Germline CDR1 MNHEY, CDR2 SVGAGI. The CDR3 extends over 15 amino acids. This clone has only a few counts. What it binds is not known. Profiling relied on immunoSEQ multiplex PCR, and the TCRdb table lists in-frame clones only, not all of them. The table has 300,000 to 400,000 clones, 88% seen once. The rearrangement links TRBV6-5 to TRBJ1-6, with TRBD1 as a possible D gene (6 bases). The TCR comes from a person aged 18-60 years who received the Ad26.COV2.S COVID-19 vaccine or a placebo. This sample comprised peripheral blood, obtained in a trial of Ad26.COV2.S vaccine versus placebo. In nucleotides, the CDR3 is TGTGCCAGCAGTTACGCAGGGGCGCGGAATTCACCCCTCCACTTT. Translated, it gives CASSYAGARNSPLHF.